The rows below give T cell receptor beta chains drawn from one sample of a study of T-cell reconstitution after alpha-beta-depleted transplantation in children. TCRdb redid the calling of the PCR reads with MiXCR, one entry per CDR3 protein. The table shows more than 500,000 distinct CDR3 sequences, with over 9.5% occurring only once. Sequenced here: PBMCs, mostly from graft donor cells, sampled 180 days after TCRalphabeta/CD19-depleted stem cell transplant. The source is a female patient between 2 and 15 years old who had a stem cell transplant for aplastic anemia, so the T cells may come from the graft donor. The CDR3 runs from the conserved cysteine through the conserved F or W.

>TRBV20-1
CSASGMGAGELFF
>TRBV12-5
CASGFGWDRGRNEQFF
>TRBV11-3
CASSLTMLGGGQETQYF
>TRBV6-1
CASTPWREVYEQFF
>TRBV7-2
CASRRGWGSQETQYF
>TRBV6-1
CASRPGTGGTDTQYF
>TRBV11-2
CASSFLWQGGLLGNEQFF
>TRBV29-1
CSVESMKRGSYGYTF
>TRBV7-9
CAYGRTVTDTQYF
>TRBV18
CASSPLRGGPNYEQYF
>TRBV6-1
CASSTSGRSYNEQFF
>TRBV20-1
CSAPVGQGITDTQYF
>TRBV7-9
CASSRTSSQETQYF
>TRBV10-3
CAISPGAHNEQFF
>TRBV5-6
CASSLVQGQETQYF
>TRBV27
CASTPSGRKPRYNEQFF
>TRBV6-2/TRBV6-3
CASSYAGPGSNQPQHF
>TRBV9
CASSVALATPGGSGANVLTF
>TRBV28
CATSGWEGIYNEQFF
>TRBV7-8
CASSLDGVAANYGYTF
>TRBV27
CASRTQGPSSYNEQFF
>TRBV6-1
CAGSISGRAYNEQFF
>TRBV4-2
CASSQDRILAGEGYEQYF
>TRBV12-3/TRBV12-4
CASSPTSGGPDTQYF
>TRBV7-9
CALTLGGATNEKLFF
>TRBV21-1
CAPAGRAGEQFF
>TRBV4-3
CASSQERASYNEQFF
>TRBV10-1
CASSESNLRDNTDTQYF
>TRBV4-3
CASSLTAGGTYEQYF
>TRBV6-1
CASSPWGTGYNEQFF
>TRBV7-8
CASSLTGTVAKNIQYF
>TRBV18
CASSPRDRGSPEAFF
>TRBV2
CASTGYGNQPQHF
>TRBV5-1
CASSYSGRSVTGELFF
>TRBV12-3/TRBV12-4
CASRIRLGETQYF
>TRBV7-2
CASSKATGTLETQYF
>TRBV4-3
CASSQERYIEAQDTQYF
>TRBV3-1
CASSRNRNNQPQHF
>TRBV15
CATSSRRGSGETQYF
>TRBV7-9
CASSLPGGRDEQFF
>TRBV20-1
CSALNLGTLFYEQYF
>TRBV6-2/TRBV6-3
CASSYVEETQYF
>TRBV20-1
CSAREPVGQPNYGYTF
>TRBV20-1
CSAVGQTYGYTF
>TRBV27
CASSLSTGTLLNTGELFF
>TRBV28
CASSPTRGRSYNEQFF
>TRBV11-2
CASSPQGPTGSGSSYNEQFF
>TRBV18
CASSPAEGNTEAFF
>TRBV4-3
CASSYGLAGGQQETQYF
>TRBV5-1
CASRPGTSWVQLQNTGELFF
>TRBV7-3
CASSLTAGELFF
>TRBV7-3
CASSRKGLSYYDEQFF
>TRBV6-5
CASSYQDNSKDNEQFF
>TRBV6-2/TRBV6-3
CASGLTWAGENIQYF